Below, 11 T cell receptor beta chains from the same sample are listed, as sequenced in a study of blood T cell repertoires in COVID-19. Sequencing was performed with immunoSEQ multiplex PCR; in TCRdb, only in-frame clones are kept and a portion is missing. The table includes roughly 200,000 clones, approximately 88% detected once. The sample was peripheral blood. These receptors originate from a woman in her forties with COVID-19, enrolled during active disease.

The J gene is TRBJ2-3, the V gene TRBV3-1 (or the pseudogene TRBV3-2), with 8 nucleotides matching TRBD2. The J segment lost 1 base and the V segment lost 0 bases, leaving 9 bases of the junction unmatched. The CDR3 sequence is 18 residues long. Looked up from germline, CDR1 is LGHDT and CDR2 is YNNKEL (reference sequence). CDR3 nucleotide sequence: TGTGCCAGCAGCCAAGATGACGGGGGGGGCTCCCGCACAGATACGCAGTATTTT. Encoded protein: CASSQDDGGGSRTDTQYF.

This clone was seen a single time. The J gene is TRBJ1-2, the V gene TRBV19; TRBD1 matches 7 bases. V shed 4 bases, J shed 3 bases, and the junction held 8 bases outside the gene matches. CDR1 and CDR2 from the germline V gene are LNHDA and SQIVND (reference sequence). This CDR3 spans 15 amino acids. The CDR3: CASSKPGGVYYGYTF. CDR3 nucleotides: TGTGCCAGTAGTAAGCCAGGGGGAGTCTACTATGGCTACACCTTC. Full variable domain (rest looked up from reference TRBV19 and TRBJ1-2): DGGITQSPKYLFRKEGQNVTLSCEQNLNHDAMYWYRQDPGQGLRLIYYSQIVNDFQKGDIAEGYSVSREKKESFPLTVTSAQKNPTAFYLCASSKPGGVYYGYTFGSGTRLTVV.

V and J are TRBV7-2 and TRBJ2-1; 11 bases match TRBD2. The CDR3 totals 15 residues. CDR1 is SGHTA and CDR2 is FQGNSA in the germline V gene. J was trimmed by 2 bases and V by 6 bases; bases with no gene match: 3. This chain's CDR3 is CASRQLAGAYNEQFF. CDR3 in DNA: TGTGCCAGCAGACAACTAGCGGGAGCCTACAATGAGCAGTTCTTC.

The V and J genes are TRBV3-1 (or the pseudogene TRBV3-2) and TRBJ1-2; TRBD1 agrees at 12 bases. The junction had 2 bases not matched to a gene; V was cut back by 1 base and J by 5 bases. The CDR3 runs to 15 residues. In germline, CDR1 is LGHDT, CDR2 YNNKEL (reference sequence). The CDR3 reads CASSQAGQGAYGYTF. CDR3 nucleotides: TGTGCCAGCAGCCAAGCGGGACAGGGGGCTTATGGCTACACCTTC.

This clone appeared once. The V call is TRBV9, the J call TRBJ1-2; the D gene is possibly TRBD1 (6 bases). Trimming took 0 bases from V and 5 from J, leaving 14 bases between them. This CDR3 is built from 15 residues. Germline CDR1 is SGDLS and CDR2 is YYNGEE. The CDR3 DNA follows: TGTGCCAGCAGCGTAGGAGTGTTAGGGGGTTATGGCTACACCTTC. Residues: CASSVGVLGGYGYTF.

The chain has TRBV5-1 and TRBJ1-1; 7 bases are shared with TRBD1. Germline V gives CDR1 SGHRS, CDR2 YFSETQ. This CDR3 is built from 15 residues. J lost 1 base, V lost 3 bases, and 6 bases had no gene match. CDR3 in amino acids: CASSSQRTGNTEAFF. The CDR3 DNA follows: TGCGCCAGCAGCTCACAACGGACAGGGAACACTGAAGCTTTCTTT.

Here the CDR3 reads CAISKGLFYEQYF. DNA for the CDR3: TGTGCCATCTCCAAGGGACTCTTCTACGAGCAGTACTTC. The chain links TRBV7-9 to TRBJ2-7; D perhaps matches TRBD2 (6 bases). Germline CDR1 SEHNR, CDR2 FQNEAQ (reference sequence). V was shortened by 10 bases and J by 3 bases, with 16 bases between the two germline ends. This CDR3 has 13 residues.

The chain couples TRBV18 to TRBJ1-5, with TRBD1 as a possible D gene (6 bases). Trimming cost V 6 bases and J 2 bases, with 14 bases left between them. This CDR3 is 15 amino acids long. Per germline, CDR1 KGHSH and CDR2 LQKENI. DNA of the CDR3: TGTGCCAGCTCCTTAGACAGGAGCGGCAATCAGCCCCAGCATTTT. Translation: CASSLDRSGNQPQHF.

This clone appeared a few times. The gene calls are TRBV10-3 and TRBJ2-2, with 11 bases identical to TRBD2. Germline lookup yields CDR1 ENHRY and CDR2 SYGVKD. The CDR3 loop spans 14 amino acids. The V segment lost 6 bases and the J segment 4 bases; nucleotides outside the gene matches: 1. CDR3 DNA: TGTGCCATCAGGGGGACTAGCGGCACCGGGGAGCTGTTTTTT. Encoded protein: CAIRGTSGTGELFF.

The genes are TRBV6-6 and TRBJ1-5; 10 bases match TRBD1. The CDR3 loop spans 15 amino acids. Germline V gene sequence: CDR1 MNHNY, CDR2 SVGAGI (reference sequence). J gave up 5 bases and V 6 bases, and 7 bases lay outside the gene matches. This CDR3 is CASSRQGARDQPQHF. CDR3 nucleotide sequence: TGTGCCAGCAGCCGACAGGGGGCCCGCGATCAGCCCCAGCATTTT.

The chain recombines TRBV3-1 (or the pseudogene TRBV3-2) with TRBJ1-1, with a weak D call TRBD1 (5 bases). Germline V lookup: CDR1 LGHDT, CDR2 YNNKEL (reference sequence). The CDR3 is made up of 13 amino acids. The ends were cut back, 4 bases at V and 2 bases at J, with 8 bases in the middle. Here the CDR3 DNA reads TGTGCCAGCAGCCGAGGACAAAACACTGAAGCTTTCTTT. Protein: CASSRGQNTEAFF.